This TCR beta chain appears in the sequencing data of a study of cytomegalovirus exposure and HLA in healthy donors (dated by TCRdb to about 2017). For the study in its entirety: In an earlier analysis of approximately 500 of the donors, 276 Gb of sequence data and 120 million or so unique TCR beta sequences from about 190 million T cells were reported. An early release that covered roughly 600 HLA-typed donors contained approximately 300 gigabases of sequencing data and 75 million to 100 million unique TCR sequences. Of the roughly 400 genotyped donors, approximately 80% fell in the genetic ancestry cluster associated with self-reported Caucasian donors. The aim of the study was to test whether cataloging public T cell receptors could identify signatures of past pathogen exposure. The study profiled the T cell repertoires of some 610 subjects by immunosequencing and related them to cytomegalovirus serostatus. In addition to the first cohort of 666 subjects, a separate validation cohort of approximately 110 different subjects was used. The study combined high-throughput TCR immunosequencing, statistical association of individual TCRs with disease status, and machine learning to predict cytomegalovirus infection status. To study patterns of TCR occurrence, a later analysis re-analyzed previously published TCR beta repertoires from under 750 donors and added high-resolution HLA genotyping. Rather than drawing on any new phenotypic data, the later analysis identified candidate immune exposures from TCR beta sequences and the way those sequences occurred across donors. In an earlier analysis of roughly 580 of the donors, high-throughput TCR beta sequencing was used to judge whether each TCR beta V gene segment behaved as functional or pseudogenic. Donor age, sex, ethnicity and CMV serostatus were compiled alongside the repertoire data. Genome-wide SNP genotypes for about three fifths of the roughly 670 donors were used in a later genetic analysis, which treated that subset as a discovery cohort. Every repertoire in the discovery cohort had been generated on one and the same sequencing platform. HLA typing included class I and class II loci at four-digit resolution. Typing coverage varied by locus: 629-630 donors for A, B, C, DRB1 and DQB1; approximately 500 for DQA1; more than 600 for DPA1; 450 to 480 for DPB1. Four to six DR-DQ haplotypes were handled as single units for association and clustering, since linkage in the cohort was strong. On average, 235,054 unique TCR beta nucleotide sequences were sequenced per donor among several hundred genotyped donors of the cohort, with 15% to 20% of those sequences being non-productive. The research as a whole found: This cohort had only TCR beta chains sequenced, and the lack of alpha or paired-chain data limited which features could be detected. The only immune exposure information available for the cohort was CMV serostatus. Most TCR sequences were seen in very few donors, while some public TCRs were found in many individuals. In vitro tests confirmed that a few of the cytomegalovirus-associated TCR beta chains recognize cytomegalovirus antigens. In a later analysis, HLA-associated TCR beta chains showed more clonal expansion and lower generation probabilities than non-associated chains that were equally common. Because the 87-base-pair reads could not distinguish some IMGT-functional V segments, including TRBV6-2 and TRBV6-3, those segments were excluded. A later analysis associated 17,000 or so TCR beta sequences with specific HLA alleles at a false discovery rate of 0.05. Because HLA typing was missing for some donors at each locus, association tests included only the typed subset. Cytomegalovirus status was reported to be diagnosed by the classifier with high specificity and sensitivity in both the original and validation cohorts. A cluster of highly shared sequence variants was judged likely to represent a technical artifact of the sequencing pipeline. The study gave a list of around 170 TCR beta chains associated with cytomegalovirus. Linkage disequilibrium might explain the correlated functional status among segregating V segments, but an unknown experimental factor could not be ruled out. A further reported finding was that TCR beta sequences accurately predicted the HLA-A and HLA-B alleles for most subjects in the first cohort. In a later analysis, most CMV-associated TCR beta chains were found to appear HLA-restricted, with HLA associations seemingly driven largely by CMV exposure. Seventeen rarely observed V segments, including chromosome 9 orphons, were excluded from the earlier analysis of about 600 of the donors because counts were too low. It was suggested by the authors that the approach could potentially be generalized to other disease states and immunological phenotypes. In an earlier analysis of roughly 560 of the donors, most TCR beta V segments were observed in productive rearrangements about 90% or about 30% of the time, broadly matching IMGT annotations. Presence/absence analyses assumed roughly uniform sequencing depth across donors, an assumption that may not hold. In a later analysis, several top co-occurrence clusters were reported to appear linked to parvovirus B19, influenza, CMV and Epstein-Barr virus. Compared with the roughly 700-donor mean, donors in an Asian-associated ancestry cluster had fewer N-insertions in productive TCRs, according to a later genetic analysis. A later genetic analysis associated a missense DCLRE1C variant with V-gene and J-gene trimming of TCR beta chains, and an independent cohort replicated the association. When HLA alleles, especially DR and DQ, strongly co-occurred, TCR associations were difficult to assign to individual alleles. A later analysis found that TCR association rates varied across HLA loci, with DRB1 alleles showing the most associated TCRs and HLA-C alleles the fewest.

The CDR3 spans 16 residues, from the cysteine through the phenylalanine. Just CDR3 DNA is preserved here, 48 bases in frame from base 1. In the germline V gene, CDR1 corresponds to MDHEN and CDR2 to SYDVKM. The junction shows trimming of 5 bases on V and 1 base on J, and the gene matches do not reach 6 bases of it. Turning to this clone: Its antigen has not been determined. It has no much larger one-base neighbor in the sample; base qualities were not kept.

The library relied on the immunoSEQ multiplex PCR assay. For the multiplex PCR, a mixture combining 60 forward primers for TCR Vbeta segments and 13 reverse primers for TCR Jbeta segments was used. The CDR3 region of rearranged TCR beta genes was amplified from genomic DNA with a multiplex PCR assay. Amplified TCR beta libraries were sequenced as 87-base-pair reads on the Illumina HiSeq System. Under the source paper's analysis protocol: In a later analysis, 80 million or so unique TCR beta chains were counted across the 666 repertoires, and roughly 11 million of these chains were shared by at least two donors. To remove PCR and sequencing errors, raw reads were error-corrected and collapsed into unique sequences using a nearest-neighbor algorithm that merged closely related sequences. V, D and J gene segments were assigned by aligning CDR3 sequences to IMGT reference sequences. For a sequence to be retained, at least a six-nucleotide match to both a V gene segment and a J gene segment was required. Rearrangements were called productive when the CDR3 lacked stop codons and stayed in frame with V and J; all others were non-productive. CDR3 was defined by IMGT convention, running from the second conserved V-encoded cysteine to the conserved J-encoded phenylalanine. In an earlier analysis of more than 550 of the donors, sequences lacking an unambiguous match to a single V gene segment were excluded. An earlier analysis of 450 to 650 of the donors called V segments functional above 56.7% productive rearrangements and segregating when the between-donor standard deviation exceeded 5%. A statistical classification framework was built to diagnose cytomegalovirus status from the catalog of TCR beta chain sequences. In a later analysis, TCR nucleotide sequences were compared against IMGT/GENE-DB human TR gene sequences so that V and J genes could be assigned. A later analysis assigned CDR3 sequences and most-parsimonious VDJ recombination scenarios with the TCRdist pipeline. In a later analysis, every TCR beta chain was defined by the combination of its CDR3 amino acid sequence and its V-gene family, and reads without a unique V-gene family were dropped. A later analysis removed 550 to 700 highly shared, low-generation-probability nucleotide sequences to deal with suspected cross-contamination and a sequencing artifact. In a later analysis, a clonal expansion index was calculated for each public chain from normalized within-repertoire ranks of inferred template counts. Generation probabilities in a later analysis came from a VDJ recombination model fitted to out-of-frame rearrangements, and those results were checked against IGoR. A later analysis scored TCR-TCR, TCR-HLA and TCR-CMV co-occurrence with hypergeometric tests, applying a repertoire-size bias correction to TCR pairs. To estimate false discovery rates, a later analysis permuted the HLA or CMV assignments 20 times. In a later analysis, co-occurring TCRs were grouped using DBSCAN, and TCRdist sequence similarity was added for clustering within HLA-allele-positive subsets. Co-occurrence clustering excluded repertoires with fewer than 30,000 or more than 120,000 public chains, plus five with anomalous nucleotide sharing. This is the immuneACCESS table as TCRdb keeps it, with only in-frame sequences that have V and J called. A part of the clones is gone; compared with another copy, unresolved V genes explain less than half, and the rest is unexplained. V and J calls and clone size are as listed in that table; D and trimming were resolved from the DNA. The sample table lists about 59,000 clones, roughly 80% of them with a count of one. Of the sample, under 4% falls within the top ten clones.

The cohort consisted of 600 to 750 healthy bone marrow donors. All cohort members were sampled while nominally healthy, although unrecorded immune exposures were likely present. The donor tested CMV seronegative, placing the donor among the approximately 400 seronegative members of the cohort. A peripheral blood sample was provided by each donor, and peripheral blood mononuclear cells were used for TCR beta sequencing. Genomic DNA was extracted from the blood cell samples with the Qiagen DNeasy Blood Extraction Kit. This sequence was found in a middle-aged woman in good health and CMV-seronegative. The receptor chain draws on TRBV28 and TRBJ2-2; TRBD2 lines up with 8 middle nucleotides. Sequencing was performed on PBMCs. This receptor carries the CDR3 CASSPLAGGNTGELFF. The DNA sequence is TGTGCCAGCAGTCCTCTTGCGGGAGGGAACACCGGGGAGCTGTTTTTT.